This T cell receptor (beta chain) was sequenced during a study of beta chain features in type 1 diabetes. All of the isolated RNA was reverse transcribed, so expressed TCRB transcripts were sequenced. Method: immunoSEQ multiplex PCR; TCRdb's copy keeps in-frame clones and lacks some. Of hundreds of thousands of clones detected, roughly 15% appear once; the ten largest clones hold 0.026%. Note on this clone: Antigen: not known.

Study-wide results and caveats: When VDJ junctions were examined, type 1 diabetes patients showed fewer insertions and more deletions.

The germline V gene has CDR1 SEHNR and CDR2 FQNEAQ (reference sequence). This CDR3 has 16 residues. The trim removed 8 bases at V and 3 bases at J, leaving 9 bases unmatched. The sequencing input was naive CD4+ T cells from blood. This sequence originates from a woman between 40 and 50 years old in good health. V gene TRBV7-9 combines with J gene TRBJ1-4, with 10 bases that match TRBD1. The CDR3 region is CASGSGQGDPNEKLFF. The CDR3 nucleotides are TGTGCCAGCGGCAGCGGACAGGGGGATCCTAATGAAAAACTGTTTTTT.